Following are 29 T cell receptor beta chains from one sample sequenced in a study of response to subunit inactivated influenza vaccine (dated by TCRdb to the late 2010s). The library came from RT-PCR. The instrument was an Illumina HiSeq 2500. The public reads were quality trimmed at Q25 with fastp and then assembled into clones with MiXCR by TCRdb, keeping productive beta chains. CDR3 protein duplicates are merged, each entry listing the most common genes and DNA. The sample contains about 650,000 distinct CDR3 sequences, 13% to 15% of them found a single time. The ten largest clonotypes hold 7.5% to 8% of the sample. The input for sequencing was PBMCs from blood, taken about 14 days before vaccination. The source is a man aged 50 or older who received an inactivated influenza vaccine. Donor details come from another sample of the same person, matched by shared clones.

The chain is built from TRBV15 and TRBJ2-1, with D possibly being TRBD1 or TRBD2 (5 bases each). The V end lost 6 bases, the J end lost 0 bases, and 15 bases lay between the germline ends. The CDR3 spans 16 residues. Germline CDR1 is LNHNV and CDR2 is YYDKDF (reference sequence). DNA of the CDR3: TGTGCCACCAGTTCGGGGCGGCCAGACTCCTACAATGAGCAGTTCTTC. Encoded protein: CATSSGRPDSYNEQFF.

This clonotype was recorded a few times. This rearrangement joins TRBV19 to TRBJ1-2; 7 bases fit TRBD1. Germline assignment: CDR1 LNHDA and CDR2 SQIVND (reference sequence). The length of the CDR3 is 15 residues. Losses at the gene ends were 6 bases for V and 8 bases for J; bases not matched to a gene: 15. The CDR3: CASRRSGTENKGYTF. DNA for the CDR3: TGTGCCAGTAGACGGAGTGGGACAGAGAATAAAGGCTACACCTTC.

As DNA, the CDR3 is TGTGCCTGGAGTGTCGGCGTCGGGGAGCAGTTCTTC. Its protein is CAWSVGVGEQFF. This chain links TRBV30 with TRBJ2-1; D gene uncertain. The V and J ends lost 0 bases and 10 bases respectively, with 10 bases between them. Germline values: CDR1 GTSNPN, CDR2 SVGIG (reference sequence). The length of the CDR3 is 12 residues.

V and J are TRBV6-1 and TRBJ2-1, with 7 nucleotides matching TRBD1. The ends lost 7 bases at V and 2 bases at J; junction bases unmatched: 5. CDR3 size: 14 residues. Germline CDR1 reads MNHNS; CDR2 reads SASEGT. The CDR3 DNA is TGTGCCAGCAAAGGAGGACAGGCCTACAATGAGCAGTTCTTC. The encoded protein is CASKGGQAYNEQFF.

This clonotype has only a few counts. The chain has TRBV10-3 and TRBJ2-3; D uncertain. V dropped 3 bases and J dropped 7 bases, with 5 bases sitting between them. The germline CDR1 and CDR2 sequences are ENHRY and SYGVKD. CDR3 length equals 11 residues. The CDR3 here is CAISEKNTQYF. In nucleotides, the CDR3 is TGTGCCATCAGTGAAAAAAATACGCAGTATTTT.

The V call is TRBV4-3, the J call TRBJ2-3, with 9 bases lining up with TRBD2. The V gene's germline CDR1 is LGHNA and CDR2 YSLEER. V was pared by 8 bases and J by 2 bases, with 11 bases of the junction left unmatched. CDR3 size: 16 residues. The CDR3 here is CASLGVAGEHTDTQYF. The DNA for the CDR3 is TGCGCCAGCTTAGGGGTAGCGGGAGAACACACAGATACGCAGTATTTT.

The chain has TRBV12-3 or TRBV12-4 and TRBJ2-6, with a tentative D call TRBD2 (6 bases). This CDR3 is 15 amino acids long. V lost 5 bases and J lost 4, with 12 bases in between. CDR3 sequence: CASSTRAGGANVLTF. The DNA of the CDR3 is TGTGCCAGCAGTACCAGGGCGGGAGGGGCCAACGTCCTGACTTTC.

This clonotype was found a few times. The V call is TRBV12-3 or TRBV12-4, the J call TRBJ2-5; D is unresolved. This CDR3 contains 12 residues. Deletions cut 6 bases from V and 1 base from J, with 6 bases between. The CDR3 nucleotides read TGTGCCAGCAGCTGGGTCCAAGAGACCCAGTACTTC. As protein: CASSWVQETQYF.

This chain uses TRBV4-1 with TRBJ2-3; TRBD1 might be the D (5 bases). V shed 0 bases and J shed 4 bases, with 8 bases lying between them. In germline, CDR1 is MGHRA, CDR2 YSYEKL. The CDR3 loop spans 14 amino acids. CDR3 in DNA: TGCGCCAGCAGCCAAGAAGGGGTATCAGATACGCAGTATTTT. This encodes CASSQEGVSDTQYF.

There are a few counts of this clonotype. This chain links TRBV9 with TRBJ1-2, with 7 bases aligning to TRBD1. J lost 5 bases, V lost 3 bases, and 4 bases had no gene match. The CDR3 has 13 residues. Germline CDR1 reads SGDLS; CDR2 reads YYNGEE. CDR3 in amino acids: CASSATGAYGYTF. Written as DNA, the CDR3 is TGTGCCAGCAGCGCCACAGGGGCGTATGGCTACACCTTC.

V gene TRBV4-1 combines with J gene TRBJ2-1; a possible D gene is TRBD1 (5 bases). This CDR3 is 16 amino acids long. Between the trimmed V and J ends, which lost 1 base and 3 bases, there was a span of 13 bases. In germline, CDR1 is MGHRA, CDR2 YSYEKL. This CDR3 is CASSQGTTQGYNEQFF. Here the CDR3 DNA reads TGCGCCAGCAGCCAAGGAACCACCCAGGGCTACAATGAGCAGTTCTTC.

This clonotype has ten or more counts. The rearrangement uses TRBV20-1 and TRBJ2-1; 7 nucleotides agree with TRBD2. CDR1 is DFQATT, CDR2 SNEGSKA, per germline (reference sequence). The CDR3 has 16 amino acids. The junction had 11 bases not matched to a gene; V was cut back by 5 bases and J by 1 base. The CDR3 sequence is CSAPRGRAHSYNEQFF. The CDR3, as DNA: TGCAGTGCTCCCAGAGGGAGGGCCCATTCCTACAATGAGCAGTTCTTC.

The table lists this clonotype with a few counts. This chain links TRBV7-9 with TRBJ2-3; tentative D call: TRBD2 (6 bases). The V end was cut by 6 bases, the J end by 3 bases, with 13 bases between. In germline, CDR1 is SEHNR, CDR2 FQNEAQ (reference sequence). The CDR3 loop spans 14 amino acids. CDR3 region: CASRSRLVTDTQYF. In DNA form, the CDR3 reads TGTGCCAGCAGATCAAGACTAGTTACAGATACGCAGTATTTT.

The V gene is TRBV9, the J gene TRBJ2-1, with D unclear. Trimming removed 2 bases from V and 6 bases from J, with 9 bases in between. Germline lookup yields CDR1 SGDLS and CDR2 YYNGEE. The CDR3 is 13 amino acids. CDR3 sequence reads: CASSVSQLNEQFF. The CDR3 nucleotides read TGTGCCAGCAGCGTTAGTCAGCTCAATGAGCAGTTCTTC.

Concerning this clonotype: Mismatch with germline at one junction end may stem from a read error. The chain carries TRBV7-3 and TRBJ2-3, with 8 nucleotides matching TRBD2. The germline gives CDR1 SGHTA, CDR2 FQGTGA. The CDR3 is made up of 15 amino acids. The CDR3 DNA follows: TGTGCCAGCAGCGGCCATAGCGGGACCCCAGAGACGCAGTATTTT. Protein product: CASSGHSGTPETQYF.

The chain couples TRBV20-1 to TRBJ2-5; 8 nucleotides match TRBD2. This CDR3 contains 15 residues. CDR1 DFQATT and CDR2 SNEGSKA come from the germline V gene (reference sequence). V shed 0 bases and J 1 base; nucleotides not matched to a gene: 4. DNA for the CDR3: TGCAGTGCTAGAGACCGGGAGGGGAGCCAAGAGACCCAGTACTTC. Protein: CSARDREGSQETQYF.

To note about this clonotype: A read error may produce the germline difference seen at one junction end. The gene calls are TRBV3-1 and TRBJ1-6; D unclear. The CDR3 has 13 residues. Germline V lookup: CDR1 LGHDT, CDR2 YNNKEL (reference sequence). CDR3 coding DNA: TGTGCCAGCACCCAAGATAGGTATTCACCCCTCCACTTT. Translating gives CASTQDRYSPLHF.

The V and J genes are TRBV7-9 and TRBJ1-6; no firm D call. There are 15 residues in the CDR3. V dropped 5 bases and J dropped 8 bases, with 16 bases sitting between them. The germline V gene has CDR1 SEHNR and CDR2 FQNEAQ (reference sequence). CDR3 sequence (DNA): TGTGCCAGCAGCCCCAGAGGGCCGAGATATTCACCCCTCCACTTT. As protein: CASSPRGPRYSPLHF.

This clonotype was detected only a few times. The chain has TRBV5-4 and TRBJ1-1, with no clear D. The CDR3 totals 13 residues. CDR1 and CDR2 from the germline V gene are SGHNT and YYREEE (reference sequence). V was pared by 4 bases and J by 0 bases, with 7 bases between. The CDR3 DNA reads as TGTGCCAGCAGCACTAACTTGAACACTGAAGCTTTCTTT. Its protein product is CASSTNLNTEAFF.

This clonotype appeared a single time. The J gene is TRBJ2-7, the V gene TRBV20-1; the D gene is possibly TRBD2 (5 bases). Deletions cut 1 base from V and 7 bases from J, with 5 bases between. The CDR3 runs to 10 residues. The germline gives CDR1 DFQATT, CDR2 SNEGSKA (reference sequence). The CDR3 reads CSARVAEQYF. CDR3 coding DNA: TGCAGTGCTAGAGTAGCGGAGCAGTACTTC.

This sequence joins TRBV29-1 and TRBJ2-4; D unresolved. Germline V gene sequence: CDR1 SQVTM, CDR2 ANQGSEA. The CDR3 loop spans 13 amino acids. The germline V and J ends were trimmed by 4 bases and 5 bases, with 12 bases remaining between them. The CDR3 here is CSVATGVQNIQYF. CDR3 DNA: TGCAGCGTTGCCACTGGAGTTCAAAACATTCAGTACTTC.

The CDR3 DNA follows: TGTGCCACCACCGACAGGTCTATGAGTGAAAAACTGTTTTTT. Its protein product is CATTDRSMSEKLFF. This sequence joins TRBV3-1 and TRBJ1-4; possible D gene TRBD1, 6 bases. The germline V gene has CDR1 LGHDT and CDR2 YNNKEL (reference sequence). V was shortened by 10 bases and J by 7 bases, with 19 bases between the two germline ends. This CDR3 has 14 residues.

This clonotype was seen only a few times. CDR3 residues: CSARGGTSAVGELFF. As DNA, the CDR3 is TGCAGTGCTAGAGGTGGGACTAGCGCGGTCGGGGAGCTGTTTTTT. The rearrangement links TRBV20-1 to TRBJ2-2; 10 bases align to TRBD2. Trimming at V came to 1 base and at J to 7 bases, leaving 6 bases not matched to a gene. CDR1 and CDR2 (germline): DFQATT, SNEGSKA (reference sequence). The CDR3 is made up of 15 amino acids.

This clonotype was seen a handful of times. The chain carries TRBV29-1 and TRBJ1-1; 7 positions match TRBD1. J lost 4 bases, V lost 6 bases, and 8 bases had no gene match. Germline lookup yields CDR1 SQVTM and CDR2 ANQGSEA. CDR3 size: 13 residues. The CDR3 coding sequence is TGCAGCGTATGGACAGGTATGTCCACTGAAGCTTTCTTT. As protein: CSVWTGMSTEAFF.

This clonotype was recorded at least ten times. The chain is built from TRBV27 and TRBJ2-3, with D perhaps TRBD2 (6 bases). The CDR3 runs to 15 residues. Between the trimmed V and J ends, which lost 6 bases and 2 bases, there was a span of 15 bases. Germline CDR1 is MNHEY and CDR2 is SMNVEV (reference sequence). The CDR3 loop is CASSRGAIFTDTQYF. The CDR3 DNA sequence: TGTGCCAGCAGCCGCGGGGCCATATTCACAGATACGCAGTATTTT.

In this sample, this clonotype turned up a few times. V gene TRBV7-9 combines with J gene TRBJ2-7, with TRBD2 as a possible D gene (6 bases). The V end was cut by 5 bases, the J end by 2 bases, with 13 bases between. Germline lookup yields CDR1 SEHNR and CDR2 FQNEAQ (reference sequence). The CDR3 has 14 amino acids. The CDR3 sequence: CASSPREPTYEQYF. The CDR3 coding sequence is TGTGCCAGCAGCCCCCGGGAGCCAACCTACGAGCAGTACTTC. The variable domain in full, with the rest retrieved from reference TRBV7-9 and TRBJ2-7, is DTGVSQNPRHKITKRGQNVTFRCDPISEHNRLYWYRQTLGQGPEFLTYFQNEAQLEKSRLLSDRFSAERPKGSFSTLEIQRTEQGDSAMYLCASSPREPTYEQYFGPGTRLTVT.

The chain has TRBV27 and TRBJ2-7; D tentatively reads TRBD1 or TRBD2 (5 bases each). The CDR3 extends over 15 amino acids. In germline, CDR1 is MNHEY, CDR2 SMNVEV (reference sequence). Trimming took 2 bases from V and 7 from J, leaving 18 bases between them. CDR3 DNA: TGTGCCAGCAGTTTAAGTTTGGGGCCTGAGGGGGAGCAGTACTTC. Translated, it gives CASSLSLGPEGEQYF.

This clonotype was seen a few times. This chain connects TRBV4-1 to TRBJ1-5, with 7 nucleotides matching TRBD1. The CDR3 extends over 16 amino acids. V trimming: 1 base; J trimming: 2 bases; junction bases outside the gene matches: 5. Per germline, CDR1 MGHRA and CDR2 YSYEKL. The CDR3 here is CASSQALGQGNQPQHF. The CDR3 DNA sequence: TGCGCCAGCAGCCAAGCCCTCGGACAGGGCAATCAGCCCCAGCATTTT.

This clonotype was detected once. At one end the junction does not follow the germline gene, possibly because of a read error. The chain recombines TRBV2 with TRBJ2-1; D gene uncertain. The germline CDR1 and CDR2 sequences are SNHLY and FYNNEI. This CDR3 has 12 residues. CDR3 loop: CASSEGGTEQIF. As DNA, the CDR3 is TGTGCCAGCAGTGAAGGCGGAACTGAGCAGATCTTC. Full variable domain (remainder filled in from reference TRBV2 and TRBJ2-1): EPEVTQTPSHQVTQMGQEVILRCVPISNHLYFYWYRQILGQKVEFLVSFYNNEISEKSEIFDDQFSVERPDGSNFTLKIRSTKLEDSAMYFCASSEGGTEQIFGPGTRLTVL.